This T cell receptor (beta chain) was obtained from a study of blood T cell repertoires in COVID-19. In the study overall: COVID-19 samples collected from the United States, Italy and Spain covered acute and convalescent phases. PBMCs, B-cell-depleted T cells, or T cells were the source of the cDNA or gDNA that made up the material.

In the authors' methods: Nucleated cell number was recorded as an estimate derived from reference gene primer amplification. The table came from immunoSEQ multiplex PCR; TCRdb's copy has only in-frame clones and leaves some out. V, J and clone size are those of that table, while D and trimming were read from the DNA. The sample has about 48,000 clones, 75% to 80% seen once. Germline trimming cut 2 bases from V and 3 bases from J; bases unmatched to any gene: 8. CDR3 length equals 15 residues. CDR1 and CDR2 from the germline V gene are SGHRS and YFSETQ. This TCR derives from a human donor with active or convalescent COVID-19. The donor label of this sample is uncertain. The chain links TRBV5-1 to TRBJ2-7; TRBD2 agrees at 7 bases. The sample consisted of peripheral blood. CDR3 region: CASSLWAGENYEQYF. The CDR3 nucleotides read TGCGCCAGCAGCTTATGGGCGGGAGAGAACTACGAGCAGTACTTC.